What follows is one T cell receptor beta chain and its context. The antigen remains unidentified. Assay used: immunoSEQ multiplex PCR; TCRdb lists only in-frame clones, some missing. The table lists fewer than 150,000 clones, around 88% of them singletons, with around 3.5% in the top ten. Trimming left V 0 bases short and J 1 base short, with 13 bases between. Germline lookup yields CDR1 LNHDA and CDR2 SQIVND (reference sequence). The CDR3 length is 17 residues. The data belong to a study of T cell responses to AZD1222 COVID-19 vaccine. At the level of the study: Second doses at about 4 or about 12 weeks were pooled.

Study results and caveats: Two doses of AZD1222 preceded a rise in Spike-specific TCR breadth and depth. Regions 160-218 and 743-854 dominated among vaccine-associated CD4 TCRs spanning spike.

The source of this sequence is an adult in good health. Material: peripheral blood, obtained on day 0 of AZD1222 vaccination. This chain joins TRBV19 and TRBJ1-5; a weak D match, TRBD1 (5 bases). The CDR3 bases are TGTGCCAGTAGTATAGATGCCCCCAGACAGAGCAATCAGCCCCAGCATTTT. Its translation: CASSIDAPRQSNQPQHF.